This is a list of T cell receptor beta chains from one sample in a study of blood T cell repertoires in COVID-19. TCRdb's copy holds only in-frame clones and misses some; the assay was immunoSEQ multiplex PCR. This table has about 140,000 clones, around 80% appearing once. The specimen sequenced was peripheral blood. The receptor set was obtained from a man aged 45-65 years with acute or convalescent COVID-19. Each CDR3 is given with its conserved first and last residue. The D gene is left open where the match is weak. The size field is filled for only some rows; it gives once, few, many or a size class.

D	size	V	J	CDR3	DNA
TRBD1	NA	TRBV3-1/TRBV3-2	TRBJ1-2	CASSQRGQLSYGYTF	TGTGCCAGCAGCCAGAGGGGACAGCTTTCCTATGGCTACACCTTC
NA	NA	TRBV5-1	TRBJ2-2	CASSSASGIYTGELFF	TGCGCCAGCAGCTCGGCCTCGGGAATCTACACCGGGGAGCTGTTTTTT
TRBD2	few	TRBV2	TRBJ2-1	CATRTSGVNEQFF	TGTGCCACCCGGACTAGCGGGGTGAATGAGCAGTTCTTC
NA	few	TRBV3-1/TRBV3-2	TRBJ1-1	CASSQVAGIEAFF	TGTGCCAGCAGCCAAGTCGCAGGAATTGAAGCTTTCTTT
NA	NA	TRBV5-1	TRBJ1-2	CASSLARAYGYTF	TGCGCCAGCAGCTTGGCGCGGGCCTATGGCTACACCTTC
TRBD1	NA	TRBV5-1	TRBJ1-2	CASSNPGQGLGGYTF	TGCGCCAGCAGTAACCCGGGACAGGGACTCGGCGGCTACACCTTC
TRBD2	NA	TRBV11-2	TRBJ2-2	CASSLFEGLAGVYTGELFF	TGTGCCAGCAGCTTGTTTGAAGGACTAGCGGGGGTTTACACCGGGGAGCTGTTTTTT
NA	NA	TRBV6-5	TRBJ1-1	CAVREGSSINTEAFF	TGTGCCGTCAGGGAGGGGAGCTCTATAAACACTGAAGCTTTCTTT
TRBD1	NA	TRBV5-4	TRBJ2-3	CASSLDRGRVDTQYF	TGTGCCAGCAGCTTGGACAGGGGGCGTGTAGATACGCAGTATTTT
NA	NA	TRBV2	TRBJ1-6	CASSESRGWRSSYNSPLHF	TGTGCCAGCAGTGAGTCGCGGGGGTGGCGGAGCTCCTATAATTCACCCCTCCACTTT
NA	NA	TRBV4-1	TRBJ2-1	CASSQLGLRDSSYNEQFF	TGCGCCAGCAGCCAATTGGGACTCCGGGACAGCTCCTACAATGAGCAGTTCTTC
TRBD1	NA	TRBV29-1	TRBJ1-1	CSVEDRGTLATEAFF	TGCAGCGTTGAGGACAGGGGGACCTTGGCCACTGAAGCTTTCTTT
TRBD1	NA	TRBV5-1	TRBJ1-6	CASRLTGDSPLHF	TGCGCCAGCAGGCTCACAGGGGATTCACCCCTCCACTTT
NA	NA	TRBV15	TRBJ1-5	CATSRGRYSNQPQHF	TGTGCCACCAGCAGAGGCAGGTATAGCAATCAGCCCCAGCATTTT
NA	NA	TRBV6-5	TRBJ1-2	CASASLYYGYTF	TGTGCCAGCGCGTCACTTTACTATGGCTACACCTTC
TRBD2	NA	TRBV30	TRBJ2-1	CAHTPGGPYNEQFF	TGTGCCCACACCCCGGGGGGGCCCTACAATGAGCAGTTCTTC
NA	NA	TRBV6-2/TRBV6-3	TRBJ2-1	CASSRGGQLIYNEQFF	TGTGCCAGCAGCCGTGGAGGCCAACTGATATACAATGAGCAGTTCTTC
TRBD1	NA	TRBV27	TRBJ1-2	CASLTGVGGYTF	TGTGCCAGCCTCACAGGGGTAGGGGGCTACACCTTC
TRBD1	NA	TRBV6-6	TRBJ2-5	CASYQKTGSLETQYF	TGTGCCAGCTATCAAAAGACAGGGAGTTTAGAGACCCAGTACTTC
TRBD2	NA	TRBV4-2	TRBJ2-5	CASSAGTSGQETQYF	TGTGCCAGCAGCGCCGGGACTAGCGGGCAAGAGACCCAGTACTTC
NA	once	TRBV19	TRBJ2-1	CASSRTRSSSYNEQFF	TGTGCCAGTAGTCGGACAAGGTCAAGCTCCTACAATGAGCAGTTCTTC
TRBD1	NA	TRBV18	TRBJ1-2	CASSANRDSVYGYTF	TGTGCCAGCTCAGCCAACCGGGACAGCGTCTATGGCTACACCTTC
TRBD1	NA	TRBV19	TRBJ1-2	CASSIEQGARGYTF	TGTGCCAGTAGTATTGAACAGGGGGCAAGAGGCTACACCTTC
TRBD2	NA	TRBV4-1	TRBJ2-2	CASSLSGGANTGELFF	TGCGCCAGCAGCCTTAGCGGGGGGGCGAACACCGGGGAGCTGTTTTTT
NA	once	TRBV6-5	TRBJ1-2	CASRRVQAAGYTF	TGTGCCAGCAGAAGGGTACAGGCAGCCGGCTACACCTTC
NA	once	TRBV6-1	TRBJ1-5	CASSDNTNQPQHF	TGTGCCAGCAGTGATAACACCAATCAGCCCCAGCATTTT
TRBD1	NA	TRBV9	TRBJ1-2	CASSVNRGLDGYTF	TGTGCCAGCAGCGTGAACAGGGGCCTAGATGGCTACACCTTC
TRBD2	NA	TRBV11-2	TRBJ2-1	CASSRGTSGGLAQFF	TGTGCCAGCAGCAGGGGGACTAGCGGGGGACTGGCGCAGTTCTTC